One T cell receptor (beta chain) is described in this entry. Authors' processing steps: For nucleated cells, counts were estimated from reference gene primer amplification. The assay was immunoSEQ multiplex PCR, and TCRdb's table has in-frame clones only and misses some. The V and J calls and clone size come from that table; D and trimming were worked out from the DNA. The sample has 200,000 to 300,000 clones, around 87% seen once. This sample stems from a study of blood T cell repertoires in COVID-19. Turning to the study itself: The United States, Italy and Spain provided the acute and convalescent COVID-19 samples.

The CDR3 spans 13 residues. Germline lookup yields CDR1 SGHVS and CDR2 FQNEAQ. V was cut by 5 bases and J by 8 bases, with 15 bases left in between. This receptor was obtained from a woman in her 40s who had recovered from COVID-19. The sample was peripheral blood. The genes are TRBV7-8 and TRBJ1-2; maybe TRBD1 (5 bases). The CDR3 region is CASSKGSQGGYTF. The CDR3 DNA sequence: TGTGCCAGCAGCAAGGGATCGCAGGGAGGCTACACCTTC.